This section outlines one TCR beta chain sequence together with its context. TCRdb reprocessed the reads via MiXCR and lists one record per CDR3 protein. Counted here are under 300,000 distinct CDR3 sequences, over 9% occurring once; the ten biggest clones make up 1.5% to 2%. This sample is drawn from a study of T cell repertoires in cytomegalovirus infection. About the study: A matching HLA type, together with CMV infection, was signaled by public TCR beta signatures.

The germline V gene encodes CDR1 DFQATT and CDR2 SNEGSKA (reference sequence). Trimming removed 0 bases at V and 2 bases at J, with 19 bases between. CDR3 length equals 17 residues. The rearrangement links TRBV20-1 to TRBJ1-2; D remains unclear. The sample was PBMCs. This receptor was taken from a human donor in good health (CMV status not recorded). Some clones in this sample may be carry-over from other donors' samples. Here the CDR3 DNA reads TGCAGTGCTAGAGACCCCAAAGAATCCCACAGAAACTATGGCTACACCTTC. Translating gives CSARDPKESHRNYGYTF.